The entry below describes one T cell receptor beta chain. Antigen unknown. These data belong to a study of immune cell composition in non-small cell lung cancer. Libraries were prepared by immunoSEQ multiplex PCR; TCRdb keeps only in-frame clonotypes and omits some of them. The sample has about 2,500 clones; about 88% are singletons. Findings of the study overall: Tumour TCR-beta clonality was not significantly tied to smoking pack-years.

V lost 0 bases, J lost 4 bases, and 2 bases stayed unmatched. This CDR3 has 15 amino acids. Germline CDR1 and CDR2: SGHDN and FVKESK. The source of this sequence is a human donor with non-small cell lung cancer. The chain combines TRBV14 with TRBJ1-5, with 8 bases fitting TRBD1. The sample taken for sequencing was lung tumor tissue. CDR3 protein: CASSQEQGVNQPQHF. CDR3 bases: TGTGCCAGCAGCCAAGAACAGGGGGTAAATCAGCCCCAGCATTTT.